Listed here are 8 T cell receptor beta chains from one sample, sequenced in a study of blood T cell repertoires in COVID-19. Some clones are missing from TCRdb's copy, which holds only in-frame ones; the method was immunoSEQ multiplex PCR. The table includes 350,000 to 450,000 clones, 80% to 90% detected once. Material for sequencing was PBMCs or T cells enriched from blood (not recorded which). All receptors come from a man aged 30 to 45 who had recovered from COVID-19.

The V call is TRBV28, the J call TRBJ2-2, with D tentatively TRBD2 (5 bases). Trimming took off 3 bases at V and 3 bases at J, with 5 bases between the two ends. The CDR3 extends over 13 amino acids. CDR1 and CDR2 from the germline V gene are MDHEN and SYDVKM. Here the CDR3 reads CASSFGDTGELFF. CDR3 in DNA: TGTGCCAGCAGTTTCGGGGACACCGGGGAGCTGTTTTTT.

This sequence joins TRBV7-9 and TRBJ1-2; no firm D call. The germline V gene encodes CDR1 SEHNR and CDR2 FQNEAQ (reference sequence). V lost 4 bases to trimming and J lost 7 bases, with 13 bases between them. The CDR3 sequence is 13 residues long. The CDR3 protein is CASSSSPRLGYTF. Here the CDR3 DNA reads TGTGCCAGCAGCTCCTCCCCGCGCCTTGGCTACACCTTC.

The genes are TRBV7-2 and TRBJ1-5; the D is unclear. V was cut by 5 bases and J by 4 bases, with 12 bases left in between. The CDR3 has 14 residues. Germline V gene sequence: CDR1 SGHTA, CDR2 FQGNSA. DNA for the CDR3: TGTGCCAGCAGCATAACCGGAGGTAATCAGCCCCAGCATTTT. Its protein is CASSITGGNQPQHF.

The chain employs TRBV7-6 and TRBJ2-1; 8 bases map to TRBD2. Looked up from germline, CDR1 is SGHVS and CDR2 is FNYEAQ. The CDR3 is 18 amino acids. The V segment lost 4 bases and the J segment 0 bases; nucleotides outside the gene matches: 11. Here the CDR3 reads CASSSDTNSGNSYNEQFF. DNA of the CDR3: TGTGCCAGCAGCTCCGATACGAATAGCGGGAACTCCTACAATGAGCAGTTCTTC.

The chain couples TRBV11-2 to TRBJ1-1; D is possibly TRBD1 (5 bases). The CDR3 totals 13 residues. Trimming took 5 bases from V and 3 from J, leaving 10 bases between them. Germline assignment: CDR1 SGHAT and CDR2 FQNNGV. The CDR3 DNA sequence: TGTGCCAGCAGCCCGATGACAGACACTGAAGCTTTCTTT. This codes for CASSPMTDTEAFF. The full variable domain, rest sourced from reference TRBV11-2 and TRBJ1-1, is EAGVAQSPRYKIIEKRQSVAFWCNPISGHATLYWYQQILGQGPKLLIQFQNNGVVDDSQLPKDRFSAERLKGVDSTLKIQPAKLEDSAVYLCASSPMTDTEAFFGQGTRLTVV.

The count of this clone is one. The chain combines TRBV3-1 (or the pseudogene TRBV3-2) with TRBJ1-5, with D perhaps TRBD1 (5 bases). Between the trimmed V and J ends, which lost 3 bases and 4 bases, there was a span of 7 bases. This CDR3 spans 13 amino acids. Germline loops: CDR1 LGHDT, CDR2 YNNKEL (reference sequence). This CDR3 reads CASSQGRNQPQHF. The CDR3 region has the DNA TGTGCCAGCAGCCAGGGGCGGAATCAGCCCCAGCATTTT.

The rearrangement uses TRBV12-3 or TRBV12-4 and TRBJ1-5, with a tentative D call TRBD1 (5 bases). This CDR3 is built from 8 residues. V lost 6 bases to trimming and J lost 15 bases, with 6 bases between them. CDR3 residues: CASSGGHF. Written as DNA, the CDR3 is TGTGCCAGCAGCGGGGGGCATTTT.

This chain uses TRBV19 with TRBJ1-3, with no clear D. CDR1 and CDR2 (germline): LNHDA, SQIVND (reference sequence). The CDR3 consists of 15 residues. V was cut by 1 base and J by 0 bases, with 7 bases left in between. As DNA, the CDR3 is TGTGCCAGTAGTATAGTGGGAGACTCTGGAAACACCATATATTTT. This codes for CASSIVGDSGNTIYF.